This T cell receptor beta chain derives from a study of T cell repertoires in cytomegalovirus infection. As for this clonotype: The antigen remains unidentified.

TCRdb passed the reads through MiXCR, listing each CDR3 protein once. The sample includes approximately 990,000 distinct CDR3 sequences, approximately 32% of them seen just once. With 0 bases removed from V and 2 bases from J, the gap between germline ends came to 7 bases. There are 15 residues in the CDR3. The germline gives CDR1 ENHRY, CDR2 SYGVKD. V is TRBV10-3 and J is TRBJ2-2, with D possibly being TRBD1 (5 bases). The specimen comprised cultured CD8+ T cells from PBMCs, sampled from culture after CMV antigen stimulation. The sequence came from a human donor in good health (CMV status not recorded). Some clones in this sample may be carry-over from other donors' samples. The CDR3: CAISESQGNTGELFF. In DNA form, the CDR3 reads TGTGCCATCAGTGAGTCTCAGGGAAACACCGGGGAGCTGTTTTTT.